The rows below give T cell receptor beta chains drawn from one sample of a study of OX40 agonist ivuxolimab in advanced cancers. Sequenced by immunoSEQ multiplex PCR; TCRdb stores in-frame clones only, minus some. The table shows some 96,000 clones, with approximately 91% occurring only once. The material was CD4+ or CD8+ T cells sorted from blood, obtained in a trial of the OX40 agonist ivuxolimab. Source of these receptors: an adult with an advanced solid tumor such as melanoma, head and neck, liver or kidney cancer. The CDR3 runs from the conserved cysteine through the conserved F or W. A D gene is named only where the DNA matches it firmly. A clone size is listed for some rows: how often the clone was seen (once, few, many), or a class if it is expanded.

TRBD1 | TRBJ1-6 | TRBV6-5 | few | CASSLDRGNSPLHF | TGTGCCAGCAGTTTGGACAGGGGGAATTCACCCCTCCACTTT
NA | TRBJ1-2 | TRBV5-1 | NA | CASSSEGQTYGYTF | TGCGCCAGCAGCTCAGAGGGCCAGACCTATGGCTACACCTTC
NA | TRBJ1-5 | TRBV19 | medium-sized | CASSKEEGGPNQPQHF | TGTGCCAGTAGTAAGGAAGAGGGGGGGCCGAATCAGCCCCAGCATTTT
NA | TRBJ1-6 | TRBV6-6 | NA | CASSFSGSISPLHF | TGTGCCAGCAGTTTTTCAGGGAGTATTTCACCCCTCCACTTT
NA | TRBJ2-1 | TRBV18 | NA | CASSPSGSWTNNEQFF | TGTGCCAGCTCACCCTCGGGATCATGGACCAACAATGAGCAGTTCTTC
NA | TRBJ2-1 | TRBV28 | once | CASSLLAGSSYNEQFF | TGTGCCAGCAGTTTATTGGCGGGAAGCTCCTACAATGAGCAGTTCTTC
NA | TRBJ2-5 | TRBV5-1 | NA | CASSFRQETQYF | TGCGCCAGCAGCTTCCGCCAAGAGACCCAGTACTTC
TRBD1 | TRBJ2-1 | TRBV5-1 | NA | CASSWGQGGEQFF | TGCGCCAGCAGCTGGGGACAGGGAGGTGAGCAGTTCTTC
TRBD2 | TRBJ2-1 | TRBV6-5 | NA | CASRRTAGGNEQFF | TGTGCCAGCAGACGCACAGCGGGGGGGAATGAGCAGTTCTTC
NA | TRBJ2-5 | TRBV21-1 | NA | CASSKLTIIGVRTSGSRGQETQYF | TGTGCCAGCAGCAAATTGACTATTATCGGCGTTAGGACTAGCGGGAGTCGAGGTCAAGAGACCCAGTACTTC
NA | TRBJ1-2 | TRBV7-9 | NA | CASSLRGGFGYTF | TGTGCCAGCAGCTTAAGGGGGGGCTTTGGCTACACCTTC
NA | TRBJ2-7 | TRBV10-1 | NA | CASSAGAGVYYEQYF | TGCGCCAGCAGTGCTGGAGCAGGGGTGTATTACGAGCAGTACTTC
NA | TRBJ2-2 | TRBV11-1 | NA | CASSLAGPGTGELFF | TGTGCCAGCAGCTTAGCGGGGCCGGGTACCGGGGAGCTGTTTTTT
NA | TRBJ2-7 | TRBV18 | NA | CASSPGSGYEQYF | TGTGCCAGCTCACCTGGATCAGGGTACGAGCAGTACTTC
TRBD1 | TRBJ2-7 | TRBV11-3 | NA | CASSPYRGAYEQYF | TGTGCCAGCAGCCCCTACAGGGGCGCCTACGAGCAGTACTTC
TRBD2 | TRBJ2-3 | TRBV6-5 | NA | CASSLTSGTDTQYF | TGTGCCAGCAGTTTGACTAGCGGAACAGATACGCAGTATTTT
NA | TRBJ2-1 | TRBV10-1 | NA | CASSSGIETRQFF | TGCGCCAGCAGTTCAGGAATAGAAACAAGGCAGTTCTTC
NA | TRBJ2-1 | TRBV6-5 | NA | CASSPVIPYNEQFF | TGTGCCAGCAGTCCCGTTATTCCTTACAATGAGCAGTTCTTC
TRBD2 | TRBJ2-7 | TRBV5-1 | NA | CASSLVASGTDEQYF | TGCGCCAGCAGCTTGGTGGCTAGCGGGACGGACGAGCAGTACTTC
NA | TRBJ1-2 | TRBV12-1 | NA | CASSIPQGNYGYTF | TGTGCCAGCAGCATCCCCCAGGGGAACTATGGCTACACCTTC
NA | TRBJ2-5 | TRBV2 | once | CASSVSQETQYF | TGTGCCAGCAGTGTAAGTCAAGAGACCCAGTACTTC
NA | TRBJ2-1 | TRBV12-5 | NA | CASGLEEATAYNEQFF | TGTGCTAGTGGTTTAGAAGAAGCTACCGCCTACAATGAGCAGTTCTTC
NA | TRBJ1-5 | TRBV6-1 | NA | CASRAAYSNQPQHF | TGTGCCAGCAGGGCGGCTTATAGCAATCAGCCCCAGCATTTT
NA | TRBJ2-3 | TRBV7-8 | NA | CASSVRQEGGTQYF | TGTGCCAGCAGCGTTAGACAGGAAGGAGGTACGCAGTATTTT
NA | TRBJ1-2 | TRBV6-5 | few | CASSPQGDYGYTF | TGTGCCAGCAGCCCACAGGGTGACTATGGCTACACCTTC
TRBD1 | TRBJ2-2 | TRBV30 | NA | CAWMGQGWAGELFF | TGTGCCTGGATGGGACAGGGCTGGGCCGGGGAGCTGTTTTTT
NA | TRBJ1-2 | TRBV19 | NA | CASNMGGSNYGYTF | TGTGCCAGTAATATGGGGGGGAGTAACTATGGCTACACCTTC
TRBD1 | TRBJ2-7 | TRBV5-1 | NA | CASNHDRGGYEQYF | TGCGCCAGCAACCACGACAGGGGAGGCTACGAGCAGTACTTC
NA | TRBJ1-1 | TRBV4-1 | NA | CASSQAATNTEAFF | TGCGCCAGCAGCCAAGCTGCAACGAACACTGAAGCTTTCTTT
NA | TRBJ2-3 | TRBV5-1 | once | CASSPQGVQTDTQYF | TGCGCCAGCAGCCCCCAGGGAGTCCAGACAGATACGCAGTATTTT
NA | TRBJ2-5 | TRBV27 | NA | CASSLQGGGFQETQYF | TGTGCCAGCAGTTTACAGGGTGGGGGATTCCAAGAGACCCAGTACTTC
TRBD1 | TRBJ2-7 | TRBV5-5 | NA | CASSLTGTGFNEQYF | TGTGCCAGCAGCCTGACAGGGACAGGGTTCAACGAGCAGTACTTC
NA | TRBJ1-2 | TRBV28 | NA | CASSLKGRGGYTF | TGTGCCAGCAGTTTAAAGGGTAGAGGTGGCTACACCTTC
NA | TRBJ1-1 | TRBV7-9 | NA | CASSLLMPNTEAFF | TGTGCCAGCAGCCTTCTGATGCCGAACACTGAAGCTTTCTTT
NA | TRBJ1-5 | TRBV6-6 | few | CASRRDTSNQPQHF | TGTGCCAGCAGGCGGGACACGAGCAATCAGCCCCAGCATTTT
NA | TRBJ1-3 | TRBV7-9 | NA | CASSLRRTFSGNTIYF | TGTGCCAGCAGCCTGCGCAGGACCTTCTCTGGAAACACCATATATTTT
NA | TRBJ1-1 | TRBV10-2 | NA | CASSLTDTEAFF | TGCGCCAGCAGTCTAACAGACACTGAAGCTTTCTTT
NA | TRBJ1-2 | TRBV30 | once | CGALPGGGYGYTF | TGTGGCGCTTTACCGGGGGGGGGCTATGGCTACACCTTC
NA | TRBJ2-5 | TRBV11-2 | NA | CASSLDLIGLGETQYF | TGTGCCAGCAGCTTAGATCTAATCGGGTTGGGGGAGACCCAGTACTTC
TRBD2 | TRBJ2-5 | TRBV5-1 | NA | CASSTGLAGATETQYF | TGCGCCAGCAGCACCGGACTAGCGGGGGCTACGGAGACCCAGTACTTC
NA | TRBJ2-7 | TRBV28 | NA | CASSLNGPVHEQYF | TGTGCCAGCAGTTTAAACGGACCGGTCCACGAGCAGTACTTC
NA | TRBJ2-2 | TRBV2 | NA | CASYLGGTVNTGELFF | TGTGCCAGCTATTTGGGGGGGACAGTGAACACCGGGGAGCTGTTTTTT
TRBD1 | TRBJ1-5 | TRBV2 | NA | CASSEGIGTGSQPQHF | TGTGCCAGCAGCGAGGGCATCGGGACAGGGAGCCAGCCCCAGCATTTT
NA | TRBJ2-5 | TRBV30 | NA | CAWSLLRSSGGAQYF | TGTGCCTGGAGCCTTCTCCGGTCCTCAGGTGGTGCCCAGTACTTC
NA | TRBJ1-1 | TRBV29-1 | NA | CSGQESNTEAFF | TGCAGCGGTCAGGAGTCGAACACTGAAGCTTTCTTT
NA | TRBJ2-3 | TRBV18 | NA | CASSPGTGRRADTQYF | TGTGCCAGCTCACCCGGCACAGGGAGGAGAGCAGATACGCAGTATTTT